These 14 T cell receptor beta chains were sequenced from one sample in a study of blood T cell repertoires in COVID-19. Produced via immunoSEQ multiplex PCR; TCRdb's table is partial and in-frame only. The repertoire holds approximately 22,000 clones, with around 92% as singletons. Source material: peripheral blood. The source of these receptors is a man in his 70s with active COVID-19.

The CDR3 DNA reads as TGTGCCAGCAGTGGTGGTAGCGGGGGACCCACAGATACGCAGTATTTT. Translated, it gives CASSGGSGGPTDTQYF. The rearrangement links TRBV27 to TRBJ2-3, with 9 positions matching TRBD2. CDR1 and CDR2 (germline): MNHEY, SMNVEV (reference sequence). Unmatched junction bases numbered 8, after V lost 5 bases and J lost 2 bases. The CDR3 totals 16 residues.

The V and J genes are TRBV13 and TRBJ2-7; tentative D call: TRBD1 (6 bases). The length of the CDR3 is 14 residues. Trimming took 0 bases from V and 7 from J, leaving 13 bases between them. Germline V CDR1 and CDR2: PRHDT, FYEKMQ (reference sequence). The CDR3: CASSLGAGTSEQYF. The CDR3 DNA sequence: TGTGCCAGCAGCTTAGGGGCAGGGACAAGTGAGCAGTACTTC.

The chain joins TRBV7-2 to TRBJ2-5; 7 bases are a match to TRBD2. CDR3 length equals 15 residues. CDR1 and CDR2 (germline): SGHTA, FQGNSA. The J segment lost 4 bases and the V segment lost 1 base, leaving 6 bases of the junction unmatched. The CDR3 nucleotides read TGTGCCAGCAGCTTAGTTGCGGGAGAGCGAGAGACCCAGTACTTC. Its protein product is CASSLVAGERETQYF.

The table lists this clone with a count of one. The V gene is TRBV27, the J gene TRBJ2-3; D gene unclear. Trimming took 2 bases from V and 6 from J, leaving 12 bases between them. The CDR3 is 14 residues long. Germline V gene lookup returns CDR1 MNHEY and CDR2 SMNVEV (reference sequence). The CDR3 nucleotides read TGTGCCAGCAGTTTACCCCCCCTATTGGATACGCAGTATTTT. It specifies CASSLPPLLDTQYF.

This chain uses TRBV6-4 with TRBJ2-1; D possibly corresponds to TRBD2 (5 bases). There are 14 residues in the CDR3. Trimming took off 4 bases at V and 3 bases at J, with 10 bases between the two ends. CDR1 is MRHNA and CDR2 is SNTAGT in the germline V gene. The CDR3 DNA sequence: TGTGCCAGCAGTGCGGACGGGGACTACAATGAGCAGTTCTTC. It codes for CASSADGDYNEQFF.

The rearrangement links TRBV7-9 to TRBJ1-2; 8 positions match TRBD1. The CDR3 extends over 13 amino acids. Germline lookup yields CDR1 SEHNR and CDR2 FQNEAQ (reference sequence). Germline trimming cut 4 bases from V and 6 bases from J; bases unmatched to any gene: 4. Here the CDR3 reads CASSSRQGNGYTF. CDR3 in DNA: TGTGCCAGCAGCTCCCGACAGGGGAATGGCTACACCTTC.

The chain has TRBV19 and TRBJ1-3; possible D gene TRBD1, 5 bases. Germline values: CDR1 LNHDA, CDR2 SQIVND (reference sequence). The V end lost 8 bases, the J end lost 0 bases, and 17 bases lay between the germline ends. This CDR3 contains 16 residues. Written as DNA, the CDR3 is TGTGCCAGTGGGGGGAGCGCGTATACCTCTGGAAACACCATATATTTT. Its translation is CASGGSAYTSGNTIYF. Combining the CDR3 with reference TRBV19 and TRBJ1-3 gives the whole variable domain DGGITQSPKYLFRKEGQNVTLSCEQNLNHDAMYWYRQDPGQGLRLIYYSQIVNDFQKGDIAEGYSVSREKKESFPLTVTSAQKNPTAFYLCASGGSAYTSGNTIYFGEGSWLTVV.

The V gene is TRBV6-5, the J gene TRBJ1-1; D is ambiguous. The CDR3 spans 11 residues. V was cut by 0 bases and J by 7 bases, with 3 bases left in between. Looked up from germline, CDR1 is MNHEY and CDR2 is SVGAGI. The CDR3 spells CASSYSNEAFF. The CDR3 region has the DNA TGTGCCAGCAGTTACTCCAATGAAGCTTTCTTT.

The chain employs TRBV28 and TRBJ2-1; 7 nucleotides match TRBD2. V was clipped by 4 bases and J by 8 bases; unmatched bases: 14. The germline V gene has CDR1 MDHEN and CDR2 SYDVKM. The CDR3 is 16 amino acids. DNA of the CDR3: TGTGCCAGCAGTTCGCCCTTAGCGGGTAGACGCGATGAGCAGTTCTTC. Amino acid sequence: CASSSPLAGRRDEQFF.

The chain combines TRBV7-6 with TRBJ2-7; TRBD2 might be the D (6 bases). Germline-derived CDR1 and CDR2 are SGHVS and FNYEAQ. The CDR3 has 15 amino acids. V lost 4 bases to trimming and J lost 2 bases, with 15 bases between them. The CDR3 spells CASSSGGDFAYEQYF. CDR3 DNA: TGTGCCAGCAGCTCAGGAGGGGACTTCGCCTACGAGCAGTACTTC.

The CDR3 DNA sequence: TGTGCCAGCAGTTACGGCTTAAGCAATCAGCCCCAGCATTTT. Its protein is CASSYGLSNQPQHF. V is TRBV6-2 or TRBV6-3 and J is TRBJ1-5; no firm D call. Germline-derived CDR1 and CDR2 are MNHEY and SVGEGT. This CDR3 has 14 residues. V gave up 2 bases and J gave up 1 base, with 6 bases separating them.

Notes on this clone: Other DNA sequences from this sample encode an identical CDR3 as well. The chain employs TRBV6-6 and TRBJ2-1, with 7 bases that match TRBD2. V dropped 3 bases and J dropped 2; count of bases not matched to a gene: 7. CDR3 size: 16 residues. Germline V gene lookup returns CDR1 MNHNY and CDR2 SVGAGI (reference sequence). Here the CDR3 DNA reads TGTGCCAGCAGTTATCCGTCGGGACTACCCTACAATGAGCAGTTCTTC. Protein: CASSYPSGLPYNEQFF.

V and J are TRBV6-5 and TRBJ2-5, with D maybe TRBD2 (6 bases). In germline, CDR1 is MNHEY, CDR2 SVGAGI. V was cut by 8 bases and J by 2 bases, with 18 bases left in between. This CDR3 comprises 15 residues. The CDR3 sequence is CASLVVAGRQETQYF. In nucleotides, the CDR3 is TGTGCCAGCCTCGTGGTGGCGGGGAGACAAGAGACCCAGTACTTC.

This clone occurred once. V is TRBV24-1 and J is TRBJ2-7; D may be TRBD2 (6 bases). Germline V gene lookup returns CDR1 KGHDR and CDR2 SFDVKD. Trimming left V 5 bases short and J 0 bases short, with 16 bases between. CDR3 length equals 16 residues. CDR3 region: CATSATGGSSSYEQYF. The CDR3 bases are TGTGCCACCAGTGCCACCGGAGGGAGTTCCTCCTACGAGCAGTACTTC.